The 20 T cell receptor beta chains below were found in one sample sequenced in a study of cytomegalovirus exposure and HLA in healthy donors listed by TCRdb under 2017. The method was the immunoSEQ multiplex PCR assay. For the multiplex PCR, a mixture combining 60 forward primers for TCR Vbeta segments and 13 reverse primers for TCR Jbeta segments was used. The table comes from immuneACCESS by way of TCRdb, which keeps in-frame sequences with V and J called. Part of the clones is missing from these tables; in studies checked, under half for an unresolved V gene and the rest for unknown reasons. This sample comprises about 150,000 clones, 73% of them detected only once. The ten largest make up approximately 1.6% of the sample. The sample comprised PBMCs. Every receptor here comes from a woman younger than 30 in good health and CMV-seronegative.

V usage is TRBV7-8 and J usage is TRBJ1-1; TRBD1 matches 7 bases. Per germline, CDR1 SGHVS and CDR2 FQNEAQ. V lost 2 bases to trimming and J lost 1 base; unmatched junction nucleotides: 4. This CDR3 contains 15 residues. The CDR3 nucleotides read TGTGCCAGCAGCTTACAAGGGACAGCGAACACTGAAGCTTTCTTT. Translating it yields CASSLQGTANTEAFF.

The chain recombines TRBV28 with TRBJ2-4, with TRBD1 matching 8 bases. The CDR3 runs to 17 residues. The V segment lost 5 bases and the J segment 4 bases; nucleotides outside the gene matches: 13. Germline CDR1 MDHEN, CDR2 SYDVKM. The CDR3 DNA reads TGTGCCAGCAGTCGCGTAGCTCCGGGACAGGTTAAAAACATTCAGTACTTC. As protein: CASSRVAPGQVKNIQYF.

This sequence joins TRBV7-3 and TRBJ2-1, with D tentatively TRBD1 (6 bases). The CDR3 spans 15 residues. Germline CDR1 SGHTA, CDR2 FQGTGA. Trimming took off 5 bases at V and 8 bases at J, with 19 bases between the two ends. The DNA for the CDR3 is TGTGCCAGCAGCCTGCTAGTTGGGGGCAGCGATGAGCAGTTCTTC. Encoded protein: CASSLLVGGSDEQFF.

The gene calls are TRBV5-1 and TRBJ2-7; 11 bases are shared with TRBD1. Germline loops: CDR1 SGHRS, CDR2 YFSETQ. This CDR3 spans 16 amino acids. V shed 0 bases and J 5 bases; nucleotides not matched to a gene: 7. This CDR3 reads CASSLGTGGLIDEQYF. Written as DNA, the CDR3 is TGCGCCAGCAGCTTGGGGACAGGGGGCCTGATCGACGAGCAGTACTTC.

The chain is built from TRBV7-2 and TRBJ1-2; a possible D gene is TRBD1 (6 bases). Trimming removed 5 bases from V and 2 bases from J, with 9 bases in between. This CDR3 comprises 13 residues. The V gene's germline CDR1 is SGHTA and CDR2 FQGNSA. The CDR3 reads CASSPGQNYGYTF. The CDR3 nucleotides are TGTGCCAGCAGCCCTGGACAGAACTATGGCTACACCTTC.

The CDR3 DNA reads as TGTGCCAGCAGCTTAAACTTGGGTAGCGGGGGCCTTTACAATGAGCAGTTCTTC. Its translation: CASSLNLGSGGLYNEQFF. The rearrangement joins TRBV7-3 to TRBJ2-1; 9 bases are a match to TRBD2. V lost 1 base, J lost 4 bases, and 11 bases stayed unmatched. From germline, CDR1 is SGHTA and CDR2 FQGTGA. The length of the CDR3 is 18 residues.

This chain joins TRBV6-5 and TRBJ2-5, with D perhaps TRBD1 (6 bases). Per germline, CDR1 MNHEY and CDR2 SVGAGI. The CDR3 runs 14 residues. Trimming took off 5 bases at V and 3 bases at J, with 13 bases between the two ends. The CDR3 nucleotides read TGTGCCAGCAGTACAGGGTCGGGTAAAGAGACCCAGTACTTC. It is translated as CASSTGSGKETQYF.

The CDR3 loop reads CASSDPPGTATAYGYTF. The CDR3 DNA reads as TGCGCCAGCAGTGACCCCCCGGGGACAGCGACCGCATATGGCTACACCTTC. This sequence joins TRBV10-2 and TRBJ1-2, with 7 bases aligning to TRBD1. Germline CDR1 and CDR2: WSHSY and SAAADI. J lost 5 bases, V lost 3 bases, and 15 bases had no gene match. CDR3 size: 17 residues.

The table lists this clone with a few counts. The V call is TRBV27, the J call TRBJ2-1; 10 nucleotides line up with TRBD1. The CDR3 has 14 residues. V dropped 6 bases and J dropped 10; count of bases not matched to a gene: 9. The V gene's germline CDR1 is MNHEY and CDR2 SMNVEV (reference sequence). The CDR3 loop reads CASSWGTGVDEQFF. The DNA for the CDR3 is TGTGCCAGCAGCTGGGGGACAGGGGTCGACGAGCAGTTCTTC.

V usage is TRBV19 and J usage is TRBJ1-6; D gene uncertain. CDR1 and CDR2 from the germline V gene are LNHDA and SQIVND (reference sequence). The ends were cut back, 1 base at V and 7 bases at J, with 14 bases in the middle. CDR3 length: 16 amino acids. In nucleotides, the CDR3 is TGTGCCAGTAGTATAGTTTCCTCAGCGCGGAATTCACCCCTCCACTTT. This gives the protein CASSIVSSARNSPLHF.

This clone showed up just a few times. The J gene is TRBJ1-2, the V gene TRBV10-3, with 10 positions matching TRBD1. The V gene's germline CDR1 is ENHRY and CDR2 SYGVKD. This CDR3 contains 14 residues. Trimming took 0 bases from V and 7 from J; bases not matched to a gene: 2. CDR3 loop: CAISESGTGAGYTF. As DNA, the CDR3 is TGTGCCATCAGTGAGTCAGGGACAGGGGCTGGCTACACCTTC.

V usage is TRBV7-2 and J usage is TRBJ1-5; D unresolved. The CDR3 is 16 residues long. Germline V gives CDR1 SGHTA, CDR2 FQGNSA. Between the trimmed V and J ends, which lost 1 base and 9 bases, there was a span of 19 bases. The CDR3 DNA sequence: TGTGCCAGCAGCTTAGATTTGGAGACGAAACGGCGGCCCCAGCATTTT. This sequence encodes CASSLDLETKRRPQHF. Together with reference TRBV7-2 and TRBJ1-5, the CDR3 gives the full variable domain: GAGVSQSPSNKVTEKGKDVELRCDPISGHTALYWYRQSLGQGLEFLIYFQGNSAPDKSGLPSDRFSAERTGGSVSTLTIQRTQQEDSAVYLCASSLDLETKRRPQHFGDGTRLSIL.

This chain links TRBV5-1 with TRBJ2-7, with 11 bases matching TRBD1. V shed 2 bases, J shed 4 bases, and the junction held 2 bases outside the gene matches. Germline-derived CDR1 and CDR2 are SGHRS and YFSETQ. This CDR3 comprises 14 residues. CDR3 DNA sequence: TGCGCCAGCAGCTTCCGGGACAGGGGGTACGAGCAGTACTTC. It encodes CASSFRDRGYEQYF.

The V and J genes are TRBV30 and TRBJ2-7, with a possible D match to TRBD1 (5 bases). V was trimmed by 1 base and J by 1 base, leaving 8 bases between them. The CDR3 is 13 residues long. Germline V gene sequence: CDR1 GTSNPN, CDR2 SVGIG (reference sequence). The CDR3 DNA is TGTGCCTGGAGTGCAACAGGATCCTACGAGCAGTACGTC. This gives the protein CAWSATGSYEQYV.

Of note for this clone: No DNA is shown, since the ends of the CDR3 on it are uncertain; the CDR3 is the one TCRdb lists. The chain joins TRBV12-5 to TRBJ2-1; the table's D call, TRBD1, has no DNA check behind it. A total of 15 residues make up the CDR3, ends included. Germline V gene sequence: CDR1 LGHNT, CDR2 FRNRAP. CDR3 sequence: CASGFGEGAGAEQFF.

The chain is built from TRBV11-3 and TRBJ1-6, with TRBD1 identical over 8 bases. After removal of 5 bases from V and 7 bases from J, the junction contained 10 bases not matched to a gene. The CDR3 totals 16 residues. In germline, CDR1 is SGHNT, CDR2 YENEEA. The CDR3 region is CASSPIGQGLNSPLHF. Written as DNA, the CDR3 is TGTGCCAGCAGCCCTATAGGACAGGGTTTGAATTCACCCCTCCACTTT.

CDR3 coding DNA: TGTGCCAGCAGCCCCACAAGCGGGAGGCCCGGGGAGCTGTTTTTT. Translated: CASSPTSGRPGELFF. V gene TRBV7-6 combines with J gene TRBJ2-2; 9 bases map to TRBD2. V lost 5 bases and J lost 6; bases outside the gene matches: 7. Germline CDR1 and CDR2: SGHVS and FNYEAQ. CDR3 size: 15 residues. The variable domain in full, completed from reference TRBV7-6 and TRBJ2-2, reads GAGVSQSPRYKVTKRGQDVALRCDPISGHVSLYWYRQALGQGPEFLTYFNYEAQQDKSGLPNDRFSAERPEGSISTLTIQRTEQRDSAMYRCASSPTSGRPGELFFGEGSRLTVL.

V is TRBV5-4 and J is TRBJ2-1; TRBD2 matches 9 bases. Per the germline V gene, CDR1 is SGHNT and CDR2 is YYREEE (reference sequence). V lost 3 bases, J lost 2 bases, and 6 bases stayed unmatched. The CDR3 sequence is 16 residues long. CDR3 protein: CASSSRGGDPYNEQFF. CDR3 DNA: TGTGCCAGCAGCTCACGCGGGGGGGATCCCTACAATGAGCAGTTCTTC.

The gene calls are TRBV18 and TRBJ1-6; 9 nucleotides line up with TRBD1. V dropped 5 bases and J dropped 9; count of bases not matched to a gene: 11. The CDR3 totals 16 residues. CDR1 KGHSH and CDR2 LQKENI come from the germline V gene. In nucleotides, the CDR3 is TGTGCCAGCTCATCAGACCGGGACAGGGTTGTTTCACCCCTCCACTTT. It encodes CASSSDRDRVVSPLHF.

The CDR3 region is CASSQETGVPGELFF. CDR3 in DNA: TGCGCCAGCAGCCAAGAGACAGGGGTGCCCGGGGAGCTGTTTTTT. The chain carries TRBV4-3 and TRBJ2-2; TRBD1 agrees at 8 bases. From germline, CDR1 is LGHNA and CDR2 YSLEER. The V gene end was trimmed by 0 bases and the J gene end by 6 bases; junction bases not matched to a gene: 3. CDR3 length: 15 residues.